The 8 T cell receptor beta chains in this list originate from one sample, sequenced in a study of blood T cells in healthy people across ages. PCR was performed a second time for about 7 to 11 cycles using a sample-barcoded 5' primer and a J-beta primer mix. Each CDR3 protein is one row after TCRdb ran MiXCR on the 5' RACE reads. The sample records nearly 1 million distinct CDR3 sequences, just over 50% being singletons. Input material: blood. These receptors were collected from a woman aged 60-70 years in good health.

A note on this clonotype: Germline is not matched at one junction end, which may reflect a read error. This chain uses TRBV3-1 with TRBJ2-3; 9 bases map to TRBD1. Germline-derived CDR1 and CDR2 are LGHDT and YNNKEL (reference sequence). The CDR3 is 15 residues long. CDR3 loop: CAGSQETGGADTQYF. For the CDR3, the DNA is TGTGCCGGCAGCCAAGAAACAGGGGGCGCAGATACGCAGTATTTT.

The V call is TRBV27, the J call TRBJ2-1, with D possibly TRBD1 on 6 matching bases. V was pared by 5 bases and J by 9 bases, with 23 bases between. The CDR3 length is 16 residues. The germline V gene encodes CDR1 MNHEY and CDR2 SMNVEV (reference sequence). CDR3 in amino acids: CASSPLQGLIEGEQFF. CDR3 coding DNA: TGTGCCAGCAGTCCCCTACAGGGATTAATCGAGGGTGAGCAGTTCTTC.

This clonotype was seen a single time. The gene calls are TRBV20-1 and TRBJ2-4; D remains ambiguous. With 6 bases removed from V and 11 bases from J, the gap between germline ends came to 11 bases. CDR1 and CDR2 from the germline V gene are DFQATT and SNEGSKA (reference sequence). CDR3 length: 10 amino acids. CDR3 residues: CSALQDVQYF. CDR3 in DNA: TGCAGTGCCCTCCAGGACGTTCAGTACTTC.

The chain combines TRBV5-1 with TRBJ2-3; 10 nucleotides align to TRBD1. V was clipped by 1 base and J by 3 bases; unmatched bases: 5. This CDR3 has 16 amino acids. Germline V gene data show CDR1 as SGHRS and CDR2 as YFSETQ. For the CDR3, the DNA is TGCGCCAGCAGCTTGCGGAGGGGACAGGGGACAGATACGCAGTATTTT. Amino acid sequence: CASSLRRGQGTDTQYF.

This clonotype was picked up one time. At one of its ends the junction is not consistent with the germline gene, which may arise from a read error. The genes are TRBV4-3 and TRBJ2-7, with D possibly being TRBD1 (5 bases). The CDR3 covers 16 residues. Looked up from germline, CDR1 is LGHNA and CDR2 is YSLEER. The CDR3 here is CANSPMGRTERHEQYF. In nucleotides, the CDR3 is TGCGCCAACAGCCCTATGGGGCGGACGGAACGTCATGAGCAGTACTTC.

The rearrangement uses TRBV7-9 and TRBJ1-5; 7 bases match TRBD1. The germline CDR1 and CDR2 sequences are SEHNR and FQNEAQ (reference sequence). The ends lost 1 base at V and 10 bases at J; junction bases unmatched: 7. The CDR3 is made up of 14 amino acids. The CDR3 sequence is CASSLGQGGYPQHF. In nucleotides, the CDR3 is TGTGCCAGCAGCTTAGGGCAGGGGGGGTATCCCCAGCATTTT.

This chain uses TRBV21-1 with TRBJ2-7; the table gives TRBD1 as D, unverified against the DNA. TRBV21-1 is classified as a pseudogene. This CDR3 contains 15 residues. In nucleotides, the CDR3 is TGTGCCAGCAGCAATGGACAGGAGGCCACCTACGAGCAGTACTTC. It encodes CASSNGQEATYEQYF.

This clonotype came up a few times. The chain uses TRBV20-1 and TRBJ2-7, with TRBD2 matching over 12 bases. The trim removed 3 bases at V and 2 bases at J, leaving 5 bases unmatched. This CDR3 region has 15 residues. Germline CDR1 is DFQATT and CDR2 is SNEGSKA (reference sequence). The CDR3, as DNA: TGCAGTGCTAGTCCCCTAGCGGGAGGGCCCTACGAGCAGTACTTC. Translation: CSASPLAGGPYEQYF.